This T cell receptor beta chain was sequenced in a study of T cell repertoires in ileal Crohn's disease. The time point here: neoterminal ileum biopsy at postoperative endoscopy, about 6 months after surgery. This clone has a single count. Clones were sequenced by immunoSEQ multiplex PCR, and TCRdb holds only the in-frame ones, with some missing. The sample lists several thousand clones, roughly 70% seen once, with about 23% in the top ten. Sequencing was done on a sample of ileal tissue. This sequence originates from an adult with Crohn's disease.

The CDR3 nucleotides are TGTGCCAGCAGCGAAGAGGACAGGGCATATGAGCAGTTCTTC. Translating gives CASSEEDRAYEQFF. This chain uses TRBV7-8 with TRBJ2-1; 8 bases are a match to TRBD1. The germline V gene encodes CDR1 SGHVS and CDR2 FQNEAQ. Losses at the gene ends were 5 bases for V and 8 bases for J; bases not matched to a gene: 8. This CDR3 is built from 14 residues.